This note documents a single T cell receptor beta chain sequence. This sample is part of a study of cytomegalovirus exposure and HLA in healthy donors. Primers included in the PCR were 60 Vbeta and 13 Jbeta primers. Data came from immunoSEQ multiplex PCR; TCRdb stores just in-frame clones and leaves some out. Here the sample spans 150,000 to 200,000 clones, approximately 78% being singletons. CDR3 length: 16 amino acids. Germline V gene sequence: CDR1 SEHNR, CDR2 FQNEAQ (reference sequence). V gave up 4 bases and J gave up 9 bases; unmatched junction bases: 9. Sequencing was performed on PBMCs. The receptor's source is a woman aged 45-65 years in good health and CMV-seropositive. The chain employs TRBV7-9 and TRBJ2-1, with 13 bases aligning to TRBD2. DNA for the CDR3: TGTGCCAGCAGCTCGATCGGGACTAGCGGGGCGGTTGAGCAGTTCTTC. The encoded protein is CASSSIGTSGAVEQFF.